This is a list of T cell receptor beta chains from one sample in a study of PD-1 blockade in mismatch repair-deficient tumors. Generated by immunoSEQ multiplex PCR, the TCRdb table keeps only in-frame clones and is missing some. The sample carries some 120,000 clones, approximately 91% recorded once. The sample in question was peripheral blood, obtained approximately 69 weeks after starting pembrolizumab. All receptors come from an adult with mismatch repair-deficient cancer. CDR3s include the opening cysteine and the closing phenylalanine or tryptophan. The order of the fields is D gene, V gene, J gene, clone size, CDR3 DNA, CDR3 protein. D genes are given only for firm matches. Only part of the rows carry a size: once, few, many, or a class if the clone is expanded.

>.|TRBV25-1|TRBJ2-7|once
TGTGCCAGCAGTGAAATTGGACAGAACTACGAGCAGTACTTC
CASSEIGQNYEQYF
>TRBD1|TRBV7-9|TRBJ2-7|.
TGTGCCAGCAGCGTACGACAGGGGGGTACCTACGAGCAGTACTTC
CASSVRQGGTYEQYF
>.|TRBV5-8|TRBJ2-7|.
TGTGCCAGCAGCTTGCATCCCCCCTACGAGCAGTACTTC
CASSLHPPYEQYF
>TRBD2|TRBV11-2|TRBJ2-1|.
TGTGCCAGCAGCTTAGTTCGCGGGAGATTGGGCAATGAGCAGTTCTTC
CASSLVRGRLGNEQFF
>.|TRBV11-2|TRBJ2-7|.
TGTGCCAGCAGCTTAGATCCTGGGGTGGGGGAGCAGTACTTC
CASSLDPGVGEQYF
>.|TRBV27|TRBJ1-3|.
TGTGCCAGCAGTTCGACAGTCTCTGGAAACACCATATATTTT
CASSSTVSGNTIYF
>.|TRBV12-2|TRBJ2-5|.
TGTGCAAGTCGCGCCAGACAGGACCAAGAGACCCAGTACTTC
CASRARQDQETQYF
>.|TRBV2|TRBJ2-2|.
TGTGCCAGCAGTGAATCGACCAGAGCGAACACCGGGGAGCTGTTTTTT
CASSESTRANTGELFF
>.|TRBV11-2|TRBJ2-1|.
TGTGCCAGCAGCTTAGTTCTCGGAACTAGCTCCTACAATGAGCAGTTCTTC
CASSLVLGTSSYNEQFF
>.|TRBV6-1|TRBJ2-1|.
TGTGCCAGCAGTGAACTGGGGACGGGTGTTGATGAGCAGTTCTTC
CASSELGTGVDEQFF
>TRBD2|TRBV7-2|TRBJ2-1|.
TGTGCCAGCAGCTCTCCGGGACTAGGGGCGGGAGCTGAGCAGTTCTTC
CASSSPGLGAGAEQFF
>TRBD2|TRBV7-8|TRBJ2-5|.
TGTGCCAGCAGCTTAGTGCGGGGGGTGGGCGCAGGGGAGACCCAGTACTTC
CASSLVRGVGAGETQYF